These 18 T cell receptor beta chains originate from one sample sequenced in a study of blood T cell repertoires in COVID-19. Libraries were prepared by immunoSEQ multiplex PCR; TCRdb keeps only in-frame clonotypes and omits some of them. The table records about 300,000 clones, around 90% of them present only once. The source material was PBMCs or T cells enriched from blood (not recorded which). These receptors all stem from a woman aged 40-49 years who had recovered from COVID-19.

The V and J genes are TRBV6-1 and TRBJ1-5; D gene ambiguous. This CDR3 is built from 12 residues. V lost 1 base and J lost 7, with 5 bases in between. Germline V CDR1 and CDR2: MNHNS, SASEGT. The CDR3 sequence is CASSEVRQPQHF. The CDR3 DNA reads TGTGCCAGCAGTGAAGTGCGCCAGCCCCAGCATTTT.

The rearrangement uses TRBV25-1 and TRBJ2-7, with TRBD1 matching over 10 bases. Germline CDR1 MGHDK, CDR2 SYGVNS. J was trimmed by 2 bases and V by 3 bases; bases with no gene match: 7. The length of the CDR3 is 16 residues. The CDR3 DNA follows: TGTGCCAGCAGTGAGTCGGGACAGGGGAGCCCCTACGAGCAGTACTTC. Translation: CASSESGQGSPYEQYF.

This clone was picked up one time. This chain links TRBV7-3 with TRBJ2-6, with 7 bases fitting TRBD2. V lost 4 bases, J lost 0 bases, and 3 bases stayed unmatched. The V gene's germline CDR1 is SGHTA and CDR2 FQGTGA. CDR3 length: 16 amino acids. The CDR3 reads CASSWDYRSGANVLTF. The CDR3 DNA follows: TGTGCCAGCAGCTGGGACTACCGCTCTGGGGCCAACGTCCTGACTTTC.

This sequence joins TRBV13 and TRBJ2-1, with 10 nucleotides matching TRBD2. V lost 4 bases and J lost 7; bases outside the gene matches: 10. The CDR3 is 16 amino acids. Germline values: CDR1 PRHDT, CDR2 FYEKMQ (reference sequence). The CDR3 region is CASSWKGSGGRNEQFF. The CDR3 region has the DNA TGTGCCAGCAGCTGGAAAGGTAGCGGGGGGCGAAATGAGCAGTTCTTC.

The chain is built from TRBV2 and TRBJ1-2, with D tentatively TRBD1 (5 bases). Germline loops: CDR1 SNHLY, CDR2 FYNNEI. This CDR3 comprises 13 residues. Trimming stripped 4 bases from V and 7 bases from J, with 13 bases between. Here the CDR3 reads CASSGGGDLGYTF. CDR3 in DNA: TGTGCCAGCAGTGGGGGGGGAGACCTTGGCTACACCTTC.

This clone has just one count. V is TRBV30 and J is TRBJ2-7; D gene uncertain. The V end was cut by 3 bases, the J end by 3 bases, with 9 bases between. Germline V gene data show CDR1 as GTSNPN and CDR2 as SVGIG (reference sequence). The CDR3 consists of 12 residues. The CDR3 protein is CAWSENGYEQYF. The CDR3 DNA follows: TGTGCCTGGAGCGAAAACGGCTACGAGCAGTACTTC.

The chain links TRBV5-1 to TRBJ1-2; no clear D. Germline CDR1 and CDR2: SGHRS and YFSETQ. The V gene lost 2 bases and the J gene lost 0 bases, with 5 bases spanning the gap. This CDR3 has 13 amino acids. The CDR3 region is CASSFSPNYGYTF. Written as DNA, the CDR3 is TGCGCCAGCAGCTTTAGTCCTAACTATGGCTACACCTTC.

The chain joins TRBV19 to TRBJ1-5, with TRBD1 as a possible D gene (5 bases). Germline CDR1 LNHDA, CDR2 SQIVND (reference sequence). The CDR3 extends over 15 amino acids. V was pared by 7 bases and J by 0 bases, with 13 bases between. CDR3 coding DNA: TGTGCCAGTAATCAAGGGGCCCATAGCAATCAGCCCCAGCATTTT. It translates to CASNQGAHSNQPQHF.

This chain uses TRBV6-6 with TRBJ1-5, with no clear D. V lost 2 bases, J lost 6 bases, and 14 bases lay in between. Germline V gene sequence: CDR1 MNHNY, CDR2 SVGAGI (reference sequence). The CDR3 length is 15 residues. The CDR3, as DNA: TGTGCCAGCAGTTACGCAGAGAGGGTAGGTCAGCCCCAGCATTTT. It encodes CASSYAERVGQPQHF.

V and J are TRBV20-1 and TRBJ1-1; D call uncertain. Trimming cost V 5 bases and J 13 bases, with 8 bases left between them. The germline CDR1 and CDR2 sequences are DFQATT and SNEGSKA (reference sequence). CDR3 length: 8 residues. CDR3 region: CSASGIFF. CDR3 bases: TGCAGTGCTTCCGGGATTTTCTTT.

This chain connects TRBV7-9 to TRBJ2-1, with 10 bases fitting TRBD1. The CDR3 loop spans 14 amino acids. The germline CDR1 and CDR2 sequences are SEHNR and FQNEAQ (reference sequence). V gave up 1 base and J gave up 8 bases; unmatched junction bases: 2. CDR3 protein: CASSLGQGADEQFF. As DNA, the CDR3 is TGTGCCAGCAGCTTAGGACAGGGGGCCGATGAGCAGTTCTTC.

As for this clone: The junction and the germline gene differ at one end; a read error may be behind it. The rearrangement joins TRBV3-1 (or the pseudogene TRBV3-2) to TRBJ2-3, with D possibly TRBD2 on 5 matching bases. Germline loops: CDR1 LGHDT, CDR2 YNNKEL (reference sequence). This CDR3 comprises 15 residues. The CDR3: CTSSQGLARTDTQYF. The CDR3 region has the DNA TGTACCAGCAGCCAAGGTCTAGCTCGCACAGATACGCAGTATTTT.

This clone came up once. The V call is TRBV6-5, the J call TRBJ2-7; no clear D gene. Germline V lookup: CDR1 MNHEY, CDR2 SVGAGI. V was pared by 6 bases and J by 0 bases, with 12 bases between. The CDR3 runs to 14 residues. CDR3 sequence: CASRPREFSYEQYF. CDR3 bases: TGTGCCAGCAGGCCAAGAGAGTTCTCCTACGAGCAGTACTTC.

This clone was counted a single time. The J gene is TRBJ2-7, the V gene TRBV30; D may be TRBD1 (6 bases). The germline V and J ends were trimmed by 1 base and 6 bases, with 10 bases remaining between them. Germline loops: CDR1 GTSNPN, CDR2 SVGIG (reference sequence). The CDR3 is 12 residues long. This CDR3 reads CAWSATGSEQYF. CDR3 nucleotide sequence: TGTGCCTGGAGTGCGACAGGTTCCGAGCAGTACTTC.

The chain links TRBV14 to TRBJ1-6, with a possible D match to TRBD1 (6 bases). This CDR3 is built from 13 residues. Germline V gene sequence: CDR1 SGHDN, CDR2 FVKESK. The V and J ends lost 6 bases and 14 bases respectively, with 17 bases between them. In DNA, the CDR3 is TGTGCCAGCAGTCCTCGGACAGCCGGTACCCTCCACTTT. It is translated as CASSPRTAGTLHF.

The chain is built from TRBV7-9 and TRBJ2-3; 10 positions agree with TRBD1. Germline loops: CDR1 SEHNR, CDR2 FQNEAQ (reference sequence). There are 15 residues in the CDR3. Unmatched junction bases numbered 4, after V lost 4 bases and J lost 3 bases. The CDR3 coding sequence is TGTGCCAGCAGCTCTAGGACAGGGGGTACAGATACGCAGTATTTT. Translated: CASSSRTGGTDTQYF.

The chain combines TRBV6-6 with TRBJ2-1; 7 positions match TRBD1. The CDR3 extends over 17 amino acids. Germline assignment: CDR1 MNHNY and CDR2 SVGAGI (reference sequence). J was trimmed by 0 bases and V by 5 bases; bases with no gene match: 10. DNA of the CDR3: TGTGCCAGCAGTCCGAACCTCCGGGACAGCTCCTACAATGAGCAGTTCTTC. This gives the protein CASSPNLRDSSYNEQFF.

This clone was observed a few times. The chain uses TRBV5-1 and TRBJ2-7, with a possible D match to TRBD2 (6 bases). V was shortened by 4 bases and J by 7 bases, with 15 bases between the two germline ends. Germline assignment: CDR1 SGHRS and CDR2 YFSETQ. The CDR3 loop spans 13 amino acids. The CDR3 loop is CASSRERDLEQYF. As DNA, the CDR3 is TGCGCCAGCAGCCGGGAACGGGACTTAGAGCAGTACTTC.